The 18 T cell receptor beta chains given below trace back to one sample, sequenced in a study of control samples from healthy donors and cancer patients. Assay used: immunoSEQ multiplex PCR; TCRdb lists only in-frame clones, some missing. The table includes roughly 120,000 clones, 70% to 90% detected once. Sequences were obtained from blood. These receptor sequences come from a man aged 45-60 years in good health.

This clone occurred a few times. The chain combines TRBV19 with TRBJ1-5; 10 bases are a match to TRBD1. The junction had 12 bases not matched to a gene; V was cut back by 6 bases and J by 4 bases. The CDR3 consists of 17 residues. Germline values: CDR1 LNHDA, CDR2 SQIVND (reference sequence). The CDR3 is CASRTVLGTGVNQPQHF. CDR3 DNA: TGTGCCAGTAGGACAGTACTTGGGACAGGGGTAAATCAGCCCCAGCATTTT.

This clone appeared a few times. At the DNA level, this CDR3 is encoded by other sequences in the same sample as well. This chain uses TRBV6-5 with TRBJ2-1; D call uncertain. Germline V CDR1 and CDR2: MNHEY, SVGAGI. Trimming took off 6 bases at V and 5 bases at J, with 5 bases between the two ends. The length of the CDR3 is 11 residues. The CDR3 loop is CASSRDNEQFF. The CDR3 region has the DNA TGTGCCAGCAGCCGGGACAATGAGCAGTTCTTC.

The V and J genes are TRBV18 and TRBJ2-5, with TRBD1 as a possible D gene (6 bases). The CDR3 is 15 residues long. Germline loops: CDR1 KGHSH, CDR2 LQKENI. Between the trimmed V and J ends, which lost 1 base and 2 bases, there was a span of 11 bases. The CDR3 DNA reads TGTGCCAGCTCACCACTCGGACAGCTACAAGAGACCCAGTACTTC. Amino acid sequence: CASSPLGQLQETQYF. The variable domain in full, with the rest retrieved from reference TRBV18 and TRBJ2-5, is NAGVMQNPRHLVRRRGQEARLRCSPMKGHSHVYWYRQLPEEGLKFMVYLQKENIIDESGMPKERFSAEFPKEGPSILRIQQVVRGDSAAYFCASSPLGQLQETQYFGPGTRLLVL.

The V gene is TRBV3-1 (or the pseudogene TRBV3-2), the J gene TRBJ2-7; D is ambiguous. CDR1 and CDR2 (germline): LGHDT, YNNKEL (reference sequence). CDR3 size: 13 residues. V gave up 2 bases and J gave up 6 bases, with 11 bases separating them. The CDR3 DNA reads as TGTGCCAGCAGCCAATTGGTTGGTGTCGAGCAGTACTTC. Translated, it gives CASSQLVGVEQYF.

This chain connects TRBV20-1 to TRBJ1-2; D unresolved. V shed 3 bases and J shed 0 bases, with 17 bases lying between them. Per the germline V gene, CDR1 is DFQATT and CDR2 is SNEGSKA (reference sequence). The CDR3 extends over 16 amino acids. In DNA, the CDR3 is TGCAGTGCTAGTCCCCCAGCGCGGATCCCTAACTATGGCTACACCTTC. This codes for CSASPPARIPNYGYTF.

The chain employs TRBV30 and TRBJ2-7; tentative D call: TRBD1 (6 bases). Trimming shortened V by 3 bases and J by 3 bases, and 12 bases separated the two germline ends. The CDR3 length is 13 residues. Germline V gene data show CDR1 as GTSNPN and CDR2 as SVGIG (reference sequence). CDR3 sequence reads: CAWRVRGGYEQYF. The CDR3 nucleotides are TGTGCCTGGAGGGTGAGAGGGGGCTACGAGCAGTACTTC.

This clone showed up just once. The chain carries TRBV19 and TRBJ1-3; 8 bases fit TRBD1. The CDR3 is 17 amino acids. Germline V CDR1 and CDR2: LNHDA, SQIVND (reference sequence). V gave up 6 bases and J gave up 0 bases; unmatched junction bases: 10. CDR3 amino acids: CASRTVTRGLSGNTIYF. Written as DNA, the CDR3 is TGTGCCAGTAGAACCGTAACCAGGGGGCTCTCTGGAAACACCATATATTTT.

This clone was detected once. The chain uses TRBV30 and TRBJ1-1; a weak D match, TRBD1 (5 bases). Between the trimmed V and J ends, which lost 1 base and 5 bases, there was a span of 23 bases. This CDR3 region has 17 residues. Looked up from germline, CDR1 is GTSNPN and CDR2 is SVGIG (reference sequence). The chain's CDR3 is CAWSDRRGGARRTEAFF. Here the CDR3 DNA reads TGTGCCTGGAGTGATAGGAGAGGAGGGGCGCGAAGGACTGAAGCTTTCTTT.

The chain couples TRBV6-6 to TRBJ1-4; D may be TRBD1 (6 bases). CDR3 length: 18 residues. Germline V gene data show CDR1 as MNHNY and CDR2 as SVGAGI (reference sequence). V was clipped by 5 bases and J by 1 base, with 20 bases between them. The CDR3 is CASSRRQRGAQTNEKLFF. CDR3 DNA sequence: TGTGCCAGCAGTCGACGACAACGGGGGGCCCAAACTAATGAAAAACTGTTTTTT.

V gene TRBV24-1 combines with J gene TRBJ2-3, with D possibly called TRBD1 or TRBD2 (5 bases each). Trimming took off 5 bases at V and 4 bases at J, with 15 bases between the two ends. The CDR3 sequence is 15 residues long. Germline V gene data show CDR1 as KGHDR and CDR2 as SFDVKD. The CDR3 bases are TGTGCCACCAGTGCCTCTTCCGGGGCTCCAGATACGCAGTATTTT. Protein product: CATSASSGAPDTQYF.

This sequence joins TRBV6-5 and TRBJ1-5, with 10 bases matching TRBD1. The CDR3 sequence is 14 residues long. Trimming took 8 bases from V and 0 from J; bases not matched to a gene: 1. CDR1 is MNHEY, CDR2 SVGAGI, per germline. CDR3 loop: CASWTGGSNQPQHF. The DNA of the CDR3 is TGTGCCAGCTGGACAGGGGGTAGCAATCAGCCCCAGCATTTT.

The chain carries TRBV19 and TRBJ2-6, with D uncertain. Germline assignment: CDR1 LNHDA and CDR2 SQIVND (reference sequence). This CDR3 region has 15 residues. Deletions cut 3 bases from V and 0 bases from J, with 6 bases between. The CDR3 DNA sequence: TGTGCCAGTAGTATTCATAGCTCTGGGGCCAACGTCCTGACTTTC. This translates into CASSIHSSGANVLTF.

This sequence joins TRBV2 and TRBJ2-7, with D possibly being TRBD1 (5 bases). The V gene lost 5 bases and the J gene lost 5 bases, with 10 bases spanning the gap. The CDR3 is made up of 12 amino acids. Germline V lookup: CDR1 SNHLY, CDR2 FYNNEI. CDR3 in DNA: TGTGCCAGCAGTTTCAGGGTCGACGAGCAGTACTTC. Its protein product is CASSFRVDEQYF.

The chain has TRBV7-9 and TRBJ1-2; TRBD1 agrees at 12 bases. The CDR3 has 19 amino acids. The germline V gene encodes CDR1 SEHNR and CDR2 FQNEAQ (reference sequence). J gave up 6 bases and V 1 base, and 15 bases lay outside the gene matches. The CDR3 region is CASSLVPGTGGFLEDGYTF. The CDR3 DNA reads TGTGCCAGCAGCTTAGTACCCGGGACAGGGGGCTTTTTGGAGGATGGCTACACCTTC.

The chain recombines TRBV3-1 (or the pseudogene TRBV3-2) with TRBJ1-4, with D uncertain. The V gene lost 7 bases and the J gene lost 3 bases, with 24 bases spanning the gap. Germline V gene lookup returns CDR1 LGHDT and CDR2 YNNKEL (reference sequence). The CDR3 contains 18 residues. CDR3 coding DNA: TGTGCCAGCAATCTCAGAGGCGGCCCGGGCACCCCTAATGAAAAACTGTTTTTT. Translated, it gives CASNLRGGPGTPNEKLFF.

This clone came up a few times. CDR3 coding DNA: TGTGCCAGCAGCCAAGTGGCCGGACGTCTGAACACTGAAGCTTTCTTT. It translates to CASSQVAGRLNTEAFF. This sequence joins TRBV3-1 (or the pseudogene TRBV3-2) and TRBJ1-1, with D unresolved. There are 16 residues in the CDR3. The ends were cut back, 1 base at V and 0 bases at J, with 12 bases in the middle. Per the germline V gene, CDR1 is LGHDT and CDR2 is YNNKEL (reference sequence).

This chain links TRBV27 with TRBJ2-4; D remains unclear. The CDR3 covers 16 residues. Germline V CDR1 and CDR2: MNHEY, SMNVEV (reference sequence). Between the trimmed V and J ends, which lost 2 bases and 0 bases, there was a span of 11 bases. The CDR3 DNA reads TGTGCCAGCAGTTTAACGCGCGGAATAGCCAAAAACATTCAGTACTTC. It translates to CASSLTRGIAKNIQYF.

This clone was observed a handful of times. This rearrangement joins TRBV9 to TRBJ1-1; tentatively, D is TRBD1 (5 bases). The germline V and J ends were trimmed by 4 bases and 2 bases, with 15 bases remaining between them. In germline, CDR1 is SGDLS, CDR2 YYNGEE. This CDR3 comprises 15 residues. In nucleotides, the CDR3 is TGTGCCAGCAGCCCCAGGGTTTCGGAAAACACTGAAGCTTTCTTT. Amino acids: CASSPRVSENTEAFF.